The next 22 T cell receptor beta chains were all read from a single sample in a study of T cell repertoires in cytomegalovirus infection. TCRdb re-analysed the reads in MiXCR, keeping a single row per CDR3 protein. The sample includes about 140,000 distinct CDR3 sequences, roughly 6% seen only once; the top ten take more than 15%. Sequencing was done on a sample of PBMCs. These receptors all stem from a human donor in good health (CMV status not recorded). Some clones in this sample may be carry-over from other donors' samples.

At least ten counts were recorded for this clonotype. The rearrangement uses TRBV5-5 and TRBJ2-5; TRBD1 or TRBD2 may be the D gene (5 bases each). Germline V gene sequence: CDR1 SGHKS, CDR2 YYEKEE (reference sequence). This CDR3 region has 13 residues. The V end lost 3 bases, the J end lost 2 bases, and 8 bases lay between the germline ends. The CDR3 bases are TGTGCCAGCAGCTGGGGACCGCAAGAGACCCAGTACTTC. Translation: CASSWGPQETQYF.

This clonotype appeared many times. The CDR3 DNA reads TGTGCCAGCAGCTTAGTGGTGGCAGACATGAACACTGAAGCTTTCTTT. Residues: CASSLVVADMNTEAFF. The J gene is TRBJ1-1, the V gene TRBV7-2; D not resolved. Germline V gives CDR1 SGHTA, CDR2 FQGNSA. V was pared by 1 base and J by 0 bases, with 12 bases between. This CDR3 comprises 16 residues.

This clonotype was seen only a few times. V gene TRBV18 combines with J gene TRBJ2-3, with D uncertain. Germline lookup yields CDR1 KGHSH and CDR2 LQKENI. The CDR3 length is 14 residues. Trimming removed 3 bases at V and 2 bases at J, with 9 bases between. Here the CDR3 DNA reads TGTGCCAGCTCACCGGTAGACCTCACAGATACGCAGTATTTT. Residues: CASSPVDLTDTQYF.

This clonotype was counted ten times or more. CDR3 sequence: CASSETGRGEKLFF. The CDR3 nucleotides are TGTGCCAGCAGCGAGACAGGGCGGGGTGAAAAACTGTTTTTT. The chain employs TRBV7-8 and TRBJ1-4, with 7 bases fitting TRBD1. V lost 5 bases to trimming and J lost 7 bases; unmatched junction nucleotides: 7. CDR1 SGHVS and CDR2 FQNEAQ come from the germline V gene. The CDR3 extends over 14 amino acids.

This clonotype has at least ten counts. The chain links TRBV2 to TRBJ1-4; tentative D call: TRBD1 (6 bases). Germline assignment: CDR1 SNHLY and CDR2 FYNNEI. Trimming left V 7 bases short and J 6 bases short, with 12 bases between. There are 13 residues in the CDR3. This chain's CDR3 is CASNPGAYEKLFF. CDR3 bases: TGTGCCAGCAATCCAGGGGCTTATGAAAAACTGTTTTTT. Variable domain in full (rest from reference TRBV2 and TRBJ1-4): EPEVTQTPSHQVTQMGQEVILRCVPISNHLYFYWYRQILGQKVEFLVSFYNNEISEKSEIFDDQFSVERPDGSNFTLKIRSTKLEDSAMYFCASNPGAYEKLFFGSGTQLSVL.

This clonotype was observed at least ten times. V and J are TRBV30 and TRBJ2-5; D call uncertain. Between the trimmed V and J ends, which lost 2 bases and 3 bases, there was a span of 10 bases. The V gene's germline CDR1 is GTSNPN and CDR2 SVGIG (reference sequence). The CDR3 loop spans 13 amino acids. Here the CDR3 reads CAWSLGGEETQYF. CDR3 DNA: TGTGCCTGGAGTTTGGGCGGTGAAGAGACCCAGTACTTC.

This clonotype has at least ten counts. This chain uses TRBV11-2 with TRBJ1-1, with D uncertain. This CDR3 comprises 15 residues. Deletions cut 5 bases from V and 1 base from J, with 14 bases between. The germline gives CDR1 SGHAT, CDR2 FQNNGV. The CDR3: CASSARLGGNTEAFF. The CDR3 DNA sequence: TGTGCCAGCAGCGCCCGACTCGGTGGGAACACTGAAGCTTTCTTT.

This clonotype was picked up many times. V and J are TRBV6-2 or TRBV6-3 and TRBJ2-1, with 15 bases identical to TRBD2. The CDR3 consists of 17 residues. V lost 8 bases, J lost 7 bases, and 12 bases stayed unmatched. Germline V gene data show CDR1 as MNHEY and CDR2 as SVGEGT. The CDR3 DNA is TGTGCCAGCGGCCCCCACGGACTAGCGGGGGGGCGGAATGAGCAGTTCTTC. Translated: CASGPHGLAGGRNEQFF.

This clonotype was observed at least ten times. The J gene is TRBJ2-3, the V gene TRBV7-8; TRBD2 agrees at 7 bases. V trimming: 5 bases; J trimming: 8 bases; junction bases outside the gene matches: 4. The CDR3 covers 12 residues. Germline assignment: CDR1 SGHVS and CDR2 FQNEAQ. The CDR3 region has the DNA TGTGCCAGCAGCCCCAGACTAGCTACGCAGTATTTT. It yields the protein CASSPRLATQYF.

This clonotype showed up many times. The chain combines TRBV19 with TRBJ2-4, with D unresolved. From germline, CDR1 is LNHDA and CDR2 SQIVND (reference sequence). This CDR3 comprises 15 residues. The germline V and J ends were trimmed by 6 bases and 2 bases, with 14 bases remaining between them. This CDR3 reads CASRSVGMSKNIQYF. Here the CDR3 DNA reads TGTGCCAGTAGGTCGGTTGGGATGTCCAAAAACATTCAGTACTTC.

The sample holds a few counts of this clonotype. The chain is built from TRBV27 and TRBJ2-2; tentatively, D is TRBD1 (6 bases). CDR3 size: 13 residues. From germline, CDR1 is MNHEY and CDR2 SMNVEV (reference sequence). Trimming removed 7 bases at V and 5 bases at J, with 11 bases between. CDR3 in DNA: TGTGCCAGCAAAGGGACACGGACCGGGGAGCTGTTTTTT. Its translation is CASKGTRTGELFF.

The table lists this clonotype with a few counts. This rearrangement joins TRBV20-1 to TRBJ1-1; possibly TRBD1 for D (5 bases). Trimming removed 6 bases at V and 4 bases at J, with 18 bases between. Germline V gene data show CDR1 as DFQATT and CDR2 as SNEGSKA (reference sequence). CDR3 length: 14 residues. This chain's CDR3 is CSASLPGSSTEAFF. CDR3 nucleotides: TGCAGTGCATCTCTGCCAGGGAGTAGCACTGAAGCTTTCTTT.

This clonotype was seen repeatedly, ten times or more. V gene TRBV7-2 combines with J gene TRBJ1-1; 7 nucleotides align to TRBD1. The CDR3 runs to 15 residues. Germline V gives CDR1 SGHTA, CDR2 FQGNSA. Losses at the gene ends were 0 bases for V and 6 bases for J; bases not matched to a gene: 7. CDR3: CASSLAPGQRSEAFF. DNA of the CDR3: TGTGCCAGCAGCTTAGCGCCGGGACAGAGGTCTGAAGCTTTCTTT.

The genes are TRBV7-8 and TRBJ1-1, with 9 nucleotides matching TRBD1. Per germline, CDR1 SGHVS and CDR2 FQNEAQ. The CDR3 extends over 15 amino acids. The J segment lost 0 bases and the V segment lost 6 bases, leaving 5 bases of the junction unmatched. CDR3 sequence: CASSFGDRVNTEAFF. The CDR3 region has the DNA TGTGCCAGCAGTTTTGGGGACAGGGTGAACACTGAAGCTTTCTTT.

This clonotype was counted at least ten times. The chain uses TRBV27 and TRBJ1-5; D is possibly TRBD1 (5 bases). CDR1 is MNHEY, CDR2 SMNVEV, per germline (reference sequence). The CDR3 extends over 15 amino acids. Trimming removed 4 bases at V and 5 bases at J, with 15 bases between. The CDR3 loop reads CASSSRDGQDQPQHF. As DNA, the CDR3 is TGTGCCAGCAGTTCCCGGGACGGACAAGATCAGCCCCAGCATTTT.

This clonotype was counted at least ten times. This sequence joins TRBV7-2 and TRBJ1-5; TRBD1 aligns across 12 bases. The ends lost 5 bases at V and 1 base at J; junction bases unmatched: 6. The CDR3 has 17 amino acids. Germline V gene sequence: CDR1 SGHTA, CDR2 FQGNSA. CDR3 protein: CASSGTGGASSNQPQHF. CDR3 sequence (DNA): TGTGCCAGCAGCGGGACAGGGGGCGCTTCGAGCAATCAGCCCCAGCATTTT. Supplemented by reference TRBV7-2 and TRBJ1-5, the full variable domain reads GAGVSQSPSNKVTEKGKDVELRCDPISGHTALYWYRQSLGQGLEFLIYFQGNSAPDKSGLPSDRFSAERTGGSVSTLTIQRTQQEDSAVYLCASSGTGGASSNQPQHFGDGTRLSIL.

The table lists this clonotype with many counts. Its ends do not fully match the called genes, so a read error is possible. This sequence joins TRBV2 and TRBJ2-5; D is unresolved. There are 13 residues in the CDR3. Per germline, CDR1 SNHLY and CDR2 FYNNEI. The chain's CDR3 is CASSEGWREAQYF. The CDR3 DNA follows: TGTGCCAGCAGTGAAGGGTGGCGAGAGGCCCAGTACTTC.

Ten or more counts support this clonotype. The CDR3 spells CASSPWTGTMNTEAFF. The DNA of the CDR3 is TGTGCCAGCAGCCCCTGGACAGGAACCATGAACACTGAAGCTTTCTTT. The rearrangement uses TRBV14 and TRBJ1-1; TRBD1 matches 7 bases. Germline V gene sequence: CDR1 SGHDN, CDR2 FVKESK. V gave up 4 bases and J gave up 0 bases; unmatched junction bases: 8. The CDR3 is 16 residues long.

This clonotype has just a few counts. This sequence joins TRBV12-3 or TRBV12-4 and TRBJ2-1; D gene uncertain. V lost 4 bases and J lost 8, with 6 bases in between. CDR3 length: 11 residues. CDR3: CASSSKDEQFF. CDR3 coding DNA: TGTGCCAGCAGTTCTAAAGATGAGCAGTTCTTC.

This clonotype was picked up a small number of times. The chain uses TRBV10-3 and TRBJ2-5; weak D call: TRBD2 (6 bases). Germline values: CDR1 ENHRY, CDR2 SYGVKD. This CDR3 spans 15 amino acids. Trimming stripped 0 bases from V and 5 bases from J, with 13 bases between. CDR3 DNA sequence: TGTGCCATCAGTGAGTCTGGAGGGCCCCGGGAGACCCAGTACTTC. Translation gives CAISESGGPRETQYF.

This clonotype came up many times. The CDR3 bases are TGTGCCAGCAGCCCGGGGAGCGGGGCAGATACGCAGTATTTT. Translation: CASSPGSGADTQYF. This chain connects TRBV7-9 to TRBJ2-3; 7 positions agree with TRBD2. CDR1 is SEHNR, CDR2 FQNEAQ, per germline (reference sequence). This CDR3 has 14 residues. V was clipped by 5 bases and J by 4 bases; unmatched bases: 6.

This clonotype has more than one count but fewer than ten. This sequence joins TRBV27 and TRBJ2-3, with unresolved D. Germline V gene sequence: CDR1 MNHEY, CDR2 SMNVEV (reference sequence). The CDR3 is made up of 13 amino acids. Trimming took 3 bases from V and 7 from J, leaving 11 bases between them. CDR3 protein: CASSFRSANTQYF. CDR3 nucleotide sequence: TGTGCCAGCAGTTTTCGGTCGGCCAATACGCAGTATTTT.